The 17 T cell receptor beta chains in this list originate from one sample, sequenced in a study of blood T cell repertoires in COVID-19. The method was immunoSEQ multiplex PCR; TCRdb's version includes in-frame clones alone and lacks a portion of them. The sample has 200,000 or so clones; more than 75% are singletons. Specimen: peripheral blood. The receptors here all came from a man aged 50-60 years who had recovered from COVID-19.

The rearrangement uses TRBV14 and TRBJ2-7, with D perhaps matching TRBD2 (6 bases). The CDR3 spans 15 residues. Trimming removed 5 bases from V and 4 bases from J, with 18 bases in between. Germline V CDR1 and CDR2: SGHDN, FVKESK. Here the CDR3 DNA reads TGTGCCAGCAGCAAGGGACTCTTGGGAGTTTACGAGCAGTACTTC. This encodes CASSKGLLGVYEQYF.

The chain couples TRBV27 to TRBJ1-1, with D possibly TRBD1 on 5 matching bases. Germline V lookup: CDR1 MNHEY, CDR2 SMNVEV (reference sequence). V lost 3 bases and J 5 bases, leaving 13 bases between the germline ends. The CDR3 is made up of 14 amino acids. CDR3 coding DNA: TGTGCCAGCAGTTTTTCGGGGGAAGGTACTGAAGCTTTCTTT. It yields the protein CASSFSGEGTEAFF.

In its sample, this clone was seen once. The CDR3 loop is CASSLSTPYEQYF. The DNA for the CDR3 is TGTGCCAGCAGTTTAAGCACCCCCTACGAGCAGTACTTC. This rearrangement joins TRBV28 to TRBJ2-7; D gene unclear. The CDR3 spans 13 residues. The germline V gene encodes CDR1 MDHEN and CDR2 SYDVKM. V shed 2 bases and J shed 2 bases, with 7 bases lying between them. The full variable domain, its missing parts supplied by reference TRBV28 and TRBJ2-7, is DVKVTQSSRYLVKRTGEKVFLECVQDMDHENMFWYRQDPGLGLRLIYFSYDVKMKEKGDIPEGYSVSREKKERFSLILESASTNQTSMYLCASSLSTPYEQYFGPGTRLTVT.

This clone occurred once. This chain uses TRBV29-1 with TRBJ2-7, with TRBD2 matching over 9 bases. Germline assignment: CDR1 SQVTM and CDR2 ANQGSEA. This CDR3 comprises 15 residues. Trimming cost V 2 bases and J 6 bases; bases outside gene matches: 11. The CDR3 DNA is TGCAGCGTTGAAAAGGCGGGGCGGGAGGGCCTCGAGCAGTACTTC. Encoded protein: CSVEKAGREGLEQYF.

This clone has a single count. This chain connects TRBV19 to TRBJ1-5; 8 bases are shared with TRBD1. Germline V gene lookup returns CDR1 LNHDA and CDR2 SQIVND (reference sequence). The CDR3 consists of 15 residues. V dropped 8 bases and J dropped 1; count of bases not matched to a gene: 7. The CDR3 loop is CASGQGKSSNQPQHF. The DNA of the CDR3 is TGTGCCAGTGGACAGGGTAAGTCAAGCAATCAGCCCCAGCATTTT.

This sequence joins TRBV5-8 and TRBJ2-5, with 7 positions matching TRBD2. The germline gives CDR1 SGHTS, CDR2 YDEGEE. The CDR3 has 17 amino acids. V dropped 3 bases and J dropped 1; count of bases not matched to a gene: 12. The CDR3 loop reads CASSSSRESPIQETQYF. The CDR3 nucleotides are TGTGCCAGCAGCTCTTCGCGGGAGAGCCCAATCCAAGAGACCCAGTACTTC.

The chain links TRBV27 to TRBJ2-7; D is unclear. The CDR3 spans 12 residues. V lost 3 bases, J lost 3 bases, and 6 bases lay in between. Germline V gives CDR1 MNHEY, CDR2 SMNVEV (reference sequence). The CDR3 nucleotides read TGTGCCAGCAGTTTTCTCGGCTACGAGCAGTACTTC. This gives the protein CASSFLGYEQYF.

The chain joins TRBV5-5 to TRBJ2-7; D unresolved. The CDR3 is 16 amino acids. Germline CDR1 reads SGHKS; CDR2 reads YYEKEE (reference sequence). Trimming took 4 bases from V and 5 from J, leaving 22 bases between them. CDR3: CASSRSIGTEAHEQYF. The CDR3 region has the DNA TGTGCCAGCAGCCGGTCCATAGGTACAGAAGCCCACGAGCAGTACTTC.

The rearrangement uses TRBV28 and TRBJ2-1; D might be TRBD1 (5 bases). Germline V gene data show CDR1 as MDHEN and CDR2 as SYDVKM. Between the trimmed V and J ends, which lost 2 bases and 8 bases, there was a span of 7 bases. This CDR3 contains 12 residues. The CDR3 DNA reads TGTGCCAGCAGTTTAGGACAATATGAGCAGTTCTTC. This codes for CASSLGQYEQFF.

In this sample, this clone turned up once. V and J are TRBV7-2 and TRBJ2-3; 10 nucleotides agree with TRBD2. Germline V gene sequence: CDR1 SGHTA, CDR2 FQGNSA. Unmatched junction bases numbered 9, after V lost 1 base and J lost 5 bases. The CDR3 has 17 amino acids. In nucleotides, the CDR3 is TGTGCCAGCAGCTTAGGATCGCTAGCGGGAGTGATAGATACGCAGTATTTT. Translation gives CASSLGSLAGVIDTQYF.

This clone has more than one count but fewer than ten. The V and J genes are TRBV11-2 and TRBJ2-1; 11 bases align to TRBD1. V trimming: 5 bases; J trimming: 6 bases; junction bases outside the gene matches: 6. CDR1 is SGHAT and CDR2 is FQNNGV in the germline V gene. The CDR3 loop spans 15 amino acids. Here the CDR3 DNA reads TGTGCCAGCAGCCTACGGGACAGGGGGTTCAATGAGCAGTTCTTC. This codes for CASSLRDRGFNEQFF.

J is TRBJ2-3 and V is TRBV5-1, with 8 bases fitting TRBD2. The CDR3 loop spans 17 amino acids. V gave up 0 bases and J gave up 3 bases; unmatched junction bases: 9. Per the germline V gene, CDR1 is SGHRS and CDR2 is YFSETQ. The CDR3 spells CASSLASSGSRTDTQYF. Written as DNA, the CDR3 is TGCGCCAGCAGCTTGGCCTCCAGCGGGAGTAGGACAGATACGCAGTATTTT.

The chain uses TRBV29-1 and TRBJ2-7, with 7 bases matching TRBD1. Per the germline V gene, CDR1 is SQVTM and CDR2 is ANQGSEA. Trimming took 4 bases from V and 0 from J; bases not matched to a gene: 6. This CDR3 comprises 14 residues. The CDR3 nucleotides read TGCAGCGTTGTGGGGGACAGCAACTCCTACGAGCAGTACTTC. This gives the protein CSVVGDSNSYEQYF.

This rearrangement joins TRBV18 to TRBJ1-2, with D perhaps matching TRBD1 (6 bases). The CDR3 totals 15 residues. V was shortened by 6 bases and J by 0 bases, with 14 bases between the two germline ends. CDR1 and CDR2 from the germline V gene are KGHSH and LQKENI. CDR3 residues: CASSSGGTTNYGYTF. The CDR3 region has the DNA TGTGCCAGCTCCTCGGGGGGCACCACTAACTATGGCTACACCTTC.

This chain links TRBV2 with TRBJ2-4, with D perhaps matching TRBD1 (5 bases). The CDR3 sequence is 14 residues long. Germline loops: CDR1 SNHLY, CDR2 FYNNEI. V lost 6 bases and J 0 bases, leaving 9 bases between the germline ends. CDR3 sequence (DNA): TGTGCCAGCAGGAGGACACTAGCCAAAAACATTCAGTACTTC. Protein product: CASRRTLAKNIQYF. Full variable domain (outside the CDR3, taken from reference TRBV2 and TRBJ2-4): EPEVTQTPSHQVTQMGQEVILRCVPISNHLYFYWYRQILGQKVEFLVSFYNNEISEKSEIFDDQFSVERPDGSNFTLKIRSTKLEDSAMYFCASRRTLAKNIQYFGAGTRLSVL.

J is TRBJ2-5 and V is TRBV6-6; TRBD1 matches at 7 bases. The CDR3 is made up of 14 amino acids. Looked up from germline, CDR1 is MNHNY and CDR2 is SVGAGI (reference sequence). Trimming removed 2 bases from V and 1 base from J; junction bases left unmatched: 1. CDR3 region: CASSYRGPQETQYF. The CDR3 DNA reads TGTGCCAGCAGTTACAGGGGGCCCCAAGAGACCCAGTACTTC.

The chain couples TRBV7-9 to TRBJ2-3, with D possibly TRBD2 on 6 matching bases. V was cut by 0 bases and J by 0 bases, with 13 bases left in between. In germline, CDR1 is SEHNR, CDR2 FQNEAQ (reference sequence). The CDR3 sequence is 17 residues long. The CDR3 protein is CASSLARGSGSTDTQYF. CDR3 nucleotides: TGTGCCAGCAGCTTAGCACGGGGTAGCGGAAGCACAGATACGCAGTATTTT. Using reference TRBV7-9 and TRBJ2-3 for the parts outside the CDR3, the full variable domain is DTGVSQNPRHKITKRGQNVTFRCDPISEHNRLYWYRQTLGQGPEFLTYFQNEAQLEKSRLLSDRFSAERPKGSFSTLEIQRTEQGDSAMYLCASSLARGSGSTDTQYFGPGTRLTVL.